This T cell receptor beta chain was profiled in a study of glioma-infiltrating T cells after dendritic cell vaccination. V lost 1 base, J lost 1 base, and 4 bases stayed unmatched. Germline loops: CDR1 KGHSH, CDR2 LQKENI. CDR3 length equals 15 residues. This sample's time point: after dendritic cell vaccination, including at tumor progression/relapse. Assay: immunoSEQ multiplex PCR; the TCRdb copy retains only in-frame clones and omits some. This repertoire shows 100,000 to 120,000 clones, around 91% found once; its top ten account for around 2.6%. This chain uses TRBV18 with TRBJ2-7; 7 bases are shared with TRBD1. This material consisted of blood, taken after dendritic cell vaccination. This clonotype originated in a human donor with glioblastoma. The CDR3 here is CASSPRQGDSYEQYF. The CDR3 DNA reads TGTGCCAGCTCACCACGACAGGGAGATTCCTACGAGCAGTACTTC.